The rows below give T cell receptor beta chains drawn from one sample of a study of cytomegalovirus exposure and HLA in healthy donors. Profiled with immunoSEQ multiplex PCR; TCRdb holds only in-frame clones, not every one. The sample yields around 120,000 clones, approximately 80% seen once. The material sequenced was PBMCs. These receptors were collected from a man between 18 and 29 years old in good health and CMV-seronegative. The CDR3 runs from the conserved cysteine through the conserved F or W. D genes are given only for firm matches. A clone size is listed for some rows: how often the clone was seen (once, few, many), or a class if it is expanded.

d_gene,j_gene,abundance,v_gene,CDR3aa,CDR3nt
.,TRBJ1-1,.,TRBV5-1,CASSLEVRNTEAFF,TGCGCCAGCAGCTTGGAAGTCAGGAACACTGAAGCTTTCTTT
TRBD1,TRBJ1-2,.,TRBV5-4,CASSLDRGYGYTF,TGTGCCAGCAGCTTGGACAGGGGCTATGGCTACACCTTC
TRBD1,TRBJ2-3,.,TRBV6-5,CASSPTGTGTDTQYF,TGTGCCAGCAGCCCGACCGGGACAGGCACAGATACGCAGTATTTT
TRBD1,TRBJ2-3,.,TRBV25-1,CASSSGQASTDTQYF,TGTGCCAGCAGTAGCGGACAGGCTAGCACAGATACGCAGTATTTT
.,TRBJ1-1,.,TRBV19,CASSLPGVGTEAFF,TGTGCCAGTAGTCTCCCAGGGGTCGGCACTGAAGCTTTCTTT
.,TRBJ1-4,.,TRBV5-6,CASSLNEGREKLFF,TGTGCCAGCAGCTTGAACGAGGGAAGAGAAAAACTGTTTTTT
.,TRBJ1-1,.,TRBV2,CASRRAGTEAFF,TGTGCCAGCAGGCGGGCGGGTACTGAAGCTTTCTTT
.,TRBJ2-7,.,TRBV25-1,CASSEEVDSAYEQYF,TGTGCCAGCAGTGAGGAAGTGGACAGTGCCTACGAGCAGTACTTC
.,TRBJ1-2,.,TRBV5-1,CASSLEGGGDGYTF,TGCGCCAGCAGCTTGGAAGGGGGTGGTGATGGCTACACCTTC
TRBD1,TRBJ2-5,.,TRBV19,CASRDRGQETQYF,TGTGCCAGTAGGGACAGGGGACAAGAGACCCAGTACTTC
TRBD1,TRBJ2-5,.,TRBV25-1,CASSAAGQGAKETQYF,TGTGCCAGCAGTGCCGCGGGACAGGGGGCTAAAGAGACCCAGTACTTC
TRBD2,TRBJ2-1,.,TRBV7-2,CASSLGTGGQFF,TGTGCCAGCAGCTTAGGAACGGGGGGGCAGTTCTTC
TRBD1,TRBJ1-2,.,TRBV18,CASSRTGGAYGYTF,TGTGCCAGCTCCCGGACAGGAGGGGCATATGGCTACACCTTC
TRBD1,TRBJ2-7,.,TRBV11-2,CASSLIHPGQDEQYF,TGTGCCAGCAGCTTGATTCACCCCGGACAGGACGAGCAGTACTTC
TRBD1,TRBJ2-1,.,TRBV2,CASRQTGGSRYNEQFF,TGTGCCAGCAGACAGACAGGGGGCTCCCGATACAATGAGCAGTTCTTC
.,TRBJ1-3,.,TRBV7-9,CASSQQGAGNTIYF,TGTGCCAGCAGCCAACAGGGAGCTGGAAACACCATATATTTT
.,TRBJ1-2,.,TRBV4-3,CASSQVNGDYGYTF,TGCGCCAGCAGCCAAGTAAACGGGGACTATGGCTACACCTTC
.,TRBJ2-4,.,TRBV19,CASSDPAGKLAKNIQYF,TGTGCCAGTAGCGATCCCGCAGGGAAACTAGCCAAAAACATTCAGTACTTC
.,TRBJ1-1,.,TRBV12-5,CASGLVTAEAFF,TGTGCTAGTGGTTTGGTTACGGCTGAAGCTTTCTTT
.,TRBJ1-1,.,TRBV19,CASTTGWTEAFF,TGTGCCAGTACAACAGGGTGGACTGAAGCTTTCTTT
TRBD1,TRBJ1-1,.,TRBV4-1,CASSQGQDPWLAFF,TGCGCCAGCAGCCAGGGACAGGACCCTTGGTTAGCTTTCTTT
.,TRBJ2-2,.,TRBV5-4,CASSLDQFTGELFF,TGTGCCAGCAGCTTGGACCAGTTTACCGGGGAGCTGTTTTTT
.,TRBJ1-4,.,TRBV2,CASSPGSPTNEKLFF,TGTGCCAGCAGCCCCGGGTCCCCAACTAATGAAAAACTGTTTTTT
.,TRBJ1-5,few,TRBV6-1,CASSPTDSNQPQHF,TGTGCCAGCAGTCCGACAGATAGCAATCAGCCCCAGCATTTT
.,TRBJ1-2,.,TRBV19,CASSILTGLDHGYTF,TGTGCCAGTAGTATTTTAACAGGGCTGGACCATGGCTACACCTTC
TRBD1,TRBJ1-3,.,TRBV18,CASSPGQAGAGNTIYF,TGTGCCAGCTCACCCGGACAGGCTGGAGCTGGAAACACCATATATTTT